This T cell receptor (beta chain) was identified in a study of cytomegalovirus exposure and HLA in healthy donors. Study outcomes and limitations: There were about 160 TCR beta chains listed as cytomegalovirus-associated. Researchers reported in a later analysis that a missense DCLRE1C variant was tied to TCR beta V- and J-gene trimming.

With regard to this clone: Its matching antigen is unknown.

The primer mix had 60 Vbeta and 13 Jbeta primers. Generated by immunoSEQ multiplex PCR, the TCRdb table keeps only in-frame clones and is missing some. The sample yields 55,000 to 70,000 clones, around 74% seen once. J was trimmed by 3 bases and V by 4 bases; bases with no gene match: 11. This CDR3 is built from 16 residues. The V gene's germline CDR1 is SGHTA and CDR2 FQGTGA. This TCR came from a male donor in good health and CMV-seropositive. The sequenced sample was PBMCs. The V gene is TRBV7-3, the J gene TRBJ1-1; 7 bases are shared with TRBD1. CDR3 DNA: TGTGCCAGCAGCTGGAGGGGACAGAAGGCCGACACTGAAGCTTTCTTT. Protein product: CASSWRGQKADTEAFF.